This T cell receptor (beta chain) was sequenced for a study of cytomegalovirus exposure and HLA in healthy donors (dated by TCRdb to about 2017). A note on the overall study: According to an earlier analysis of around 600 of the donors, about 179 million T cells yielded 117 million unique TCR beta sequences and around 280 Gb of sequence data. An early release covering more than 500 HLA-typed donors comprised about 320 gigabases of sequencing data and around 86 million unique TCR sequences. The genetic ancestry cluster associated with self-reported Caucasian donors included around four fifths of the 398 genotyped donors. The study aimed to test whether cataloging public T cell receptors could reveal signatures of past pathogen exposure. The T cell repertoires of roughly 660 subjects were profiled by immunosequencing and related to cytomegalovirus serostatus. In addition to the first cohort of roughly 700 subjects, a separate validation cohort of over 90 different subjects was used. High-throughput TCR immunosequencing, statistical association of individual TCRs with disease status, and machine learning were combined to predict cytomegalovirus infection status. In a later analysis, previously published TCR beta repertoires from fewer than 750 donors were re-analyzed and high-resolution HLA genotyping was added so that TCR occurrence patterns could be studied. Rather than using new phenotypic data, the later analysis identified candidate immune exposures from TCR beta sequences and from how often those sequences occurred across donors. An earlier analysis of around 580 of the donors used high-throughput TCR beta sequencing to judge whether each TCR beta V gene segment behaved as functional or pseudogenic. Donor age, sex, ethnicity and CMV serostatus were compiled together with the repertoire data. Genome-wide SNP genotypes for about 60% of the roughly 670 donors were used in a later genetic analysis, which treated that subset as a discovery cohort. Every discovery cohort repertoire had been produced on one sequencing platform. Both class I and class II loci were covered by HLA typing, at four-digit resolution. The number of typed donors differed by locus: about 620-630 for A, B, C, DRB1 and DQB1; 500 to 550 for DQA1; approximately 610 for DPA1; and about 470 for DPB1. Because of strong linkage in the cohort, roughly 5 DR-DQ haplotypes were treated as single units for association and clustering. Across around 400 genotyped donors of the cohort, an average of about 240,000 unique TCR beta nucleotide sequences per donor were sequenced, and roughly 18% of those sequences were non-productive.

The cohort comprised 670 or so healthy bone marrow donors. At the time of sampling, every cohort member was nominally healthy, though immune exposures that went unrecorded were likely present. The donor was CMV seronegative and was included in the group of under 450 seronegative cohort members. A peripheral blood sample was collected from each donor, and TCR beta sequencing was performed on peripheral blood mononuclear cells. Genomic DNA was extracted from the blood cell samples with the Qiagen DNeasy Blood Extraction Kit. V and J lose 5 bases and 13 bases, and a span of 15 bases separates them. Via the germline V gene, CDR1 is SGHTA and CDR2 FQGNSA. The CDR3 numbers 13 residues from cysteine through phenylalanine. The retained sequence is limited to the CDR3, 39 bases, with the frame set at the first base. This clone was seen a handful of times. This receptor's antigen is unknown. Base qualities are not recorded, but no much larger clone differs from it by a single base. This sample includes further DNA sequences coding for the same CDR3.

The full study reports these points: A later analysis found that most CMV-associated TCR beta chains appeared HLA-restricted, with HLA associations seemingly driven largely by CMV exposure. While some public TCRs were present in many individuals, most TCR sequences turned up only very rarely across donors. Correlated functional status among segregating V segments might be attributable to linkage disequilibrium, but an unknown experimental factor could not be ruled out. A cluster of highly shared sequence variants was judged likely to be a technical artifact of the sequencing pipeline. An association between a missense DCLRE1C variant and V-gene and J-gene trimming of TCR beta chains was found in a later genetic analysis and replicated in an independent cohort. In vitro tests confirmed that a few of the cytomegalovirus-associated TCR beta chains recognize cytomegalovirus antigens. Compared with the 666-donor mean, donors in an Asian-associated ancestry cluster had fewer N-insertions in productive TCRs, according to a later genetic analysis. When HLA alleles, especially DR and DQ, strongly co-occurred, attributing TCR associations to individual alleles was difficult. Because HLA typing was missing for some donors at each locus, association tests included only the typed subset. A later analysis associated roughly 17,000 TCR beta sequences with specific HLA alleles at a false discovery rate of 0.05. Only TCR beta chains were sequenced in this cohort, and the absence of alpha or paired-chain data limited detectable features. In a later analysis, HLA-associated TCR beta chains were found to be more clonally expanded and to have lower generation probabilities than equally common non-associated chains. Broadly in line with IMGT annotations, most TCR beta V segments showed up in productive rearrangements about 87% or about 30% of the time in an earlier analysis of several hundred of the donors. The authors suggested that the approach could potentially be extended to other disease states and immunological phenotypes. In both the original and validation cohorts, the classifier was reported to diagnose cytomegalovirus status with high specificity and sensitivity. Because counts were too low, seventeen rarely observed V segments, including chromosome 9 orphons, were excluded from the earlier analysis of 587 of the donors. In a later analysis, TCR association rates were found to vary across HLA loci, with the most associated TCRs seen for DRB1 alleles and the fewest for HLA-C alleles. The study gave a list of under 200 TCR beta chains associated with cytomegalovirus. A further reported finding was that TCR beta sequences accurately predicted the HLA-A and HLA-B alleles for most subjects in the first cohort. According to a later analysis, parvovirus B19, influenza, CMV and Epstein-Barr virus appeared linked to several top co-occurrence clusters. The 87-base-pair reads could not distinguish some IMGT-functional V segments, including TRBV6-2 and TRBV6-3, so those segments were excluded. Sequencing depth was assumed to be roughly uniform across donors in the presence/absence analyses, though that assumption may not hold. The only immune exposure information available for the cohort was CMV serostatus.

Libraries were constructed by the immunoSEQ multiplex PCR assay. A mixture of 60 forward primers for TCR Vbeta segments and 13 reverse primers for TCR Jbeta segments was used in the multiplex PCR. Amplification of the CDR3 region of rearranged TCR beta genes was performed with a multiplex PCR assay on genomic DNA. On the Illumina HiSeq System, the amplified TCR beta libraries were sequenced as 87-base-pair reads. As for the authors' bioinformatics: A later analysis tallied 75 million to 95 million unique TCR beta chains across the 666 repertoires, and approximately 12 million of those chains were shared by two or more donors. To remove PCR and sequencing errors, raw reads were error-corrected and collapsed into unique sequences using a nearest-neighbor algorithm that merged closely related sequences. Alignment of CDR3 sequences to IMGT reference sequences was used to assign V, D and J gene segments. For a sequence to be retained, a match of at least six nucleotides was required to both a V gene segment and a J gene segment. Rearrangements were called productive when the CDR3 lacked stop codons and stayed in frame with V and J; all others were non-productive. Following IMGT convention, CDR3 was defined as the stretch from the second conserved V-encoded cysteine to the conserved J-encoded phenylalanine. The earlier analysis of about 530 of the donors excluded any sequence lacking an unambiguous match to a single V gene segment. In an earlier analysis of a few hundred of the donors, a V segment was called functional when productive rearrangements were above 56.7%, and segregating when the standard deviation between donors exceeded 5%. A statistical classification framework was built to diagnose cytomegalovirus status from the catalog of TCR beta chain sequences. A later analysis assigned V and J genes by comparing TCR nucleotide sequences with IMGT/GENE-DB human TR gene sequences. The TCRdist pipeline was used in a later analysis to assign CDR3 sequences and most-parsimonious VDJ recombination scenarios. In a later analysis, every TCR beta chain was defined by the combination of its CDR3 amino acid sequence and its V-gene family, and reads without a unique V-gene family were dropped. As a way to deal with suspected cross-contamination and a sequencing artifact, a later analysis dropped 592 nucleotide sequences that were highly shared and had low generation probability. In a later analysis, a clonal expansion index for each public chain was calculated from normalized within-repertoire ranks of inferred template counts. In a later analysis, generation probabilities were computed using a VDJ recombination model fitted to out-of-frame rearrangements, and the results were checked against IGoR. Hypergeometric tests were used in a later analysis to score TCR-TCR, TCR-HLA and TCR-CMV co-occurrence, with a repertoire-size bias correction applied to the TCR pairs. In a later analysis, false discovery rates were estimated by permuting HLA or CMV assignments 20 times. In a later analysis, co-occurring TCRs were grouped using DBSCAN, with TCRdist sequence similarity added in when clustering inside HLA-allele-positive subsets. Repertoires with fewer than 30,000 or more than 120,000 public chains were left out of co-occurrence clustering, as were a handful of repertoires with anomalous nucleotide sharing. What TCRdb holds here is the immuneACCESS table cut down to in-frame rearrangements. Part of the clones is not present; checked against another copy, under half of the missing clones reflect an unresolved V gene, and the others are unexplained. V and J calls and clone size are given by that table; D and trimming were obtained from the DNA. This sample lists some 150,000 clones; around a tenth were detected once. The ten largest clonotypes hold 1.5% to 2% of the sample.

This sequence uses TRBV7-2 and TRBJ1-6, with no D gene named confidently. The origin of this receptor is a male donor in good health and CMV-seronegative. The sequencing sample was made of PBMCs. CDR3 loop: CASSRPLTGPLHF. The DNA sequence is TGTGCCAGCAGCCGCCCCCTGACTGGCCCCCTCCACTTT.